These 17 T cell receptor beta chains were sequenced from one sample in a study of T cells after yellow fever vaccination. TCRdb used MiXCR to reprocess the 5' RACE reads, holding one entry per CDR3 protein. Seen here are a few hundred thousand distinct CDR3 sequences, 3% to 4.5% observed once, and the top ten hold roughly 26%. The specimen was PBMCs, collected 5 days after the yellow fever booster vaccination. The receptors here all came from a young man who received the YFV17D yellow fever vaccine.

V gene TRBV19 combines with J gene TRBJ1-1; no clear D gene. The CDR3 consists of 13 residues. CDR1 is LNHDA, CDR2 SQIVND, per germline (reference sequence). Trimming cost V 1 base and J 0 bases, with 3 bases left between them. The CDR3 sequence: CASSIGMNTEAFF. The CDR3 region has the DNA TGTGCCAGTAGTATAGGGATGAACACTGAAGCTTTCTTT. Looking up the rest from reference TRBV19 and TRBJ1-1 gives the full variable domain: DGGITQSPKYLFRKEGQNVTLSCEQNLNHDAMYWYRQDPGQGLRLIYYSQIVNDFQKGDIAEGYSVSREKKESFPLTVTSAQKNPTAFYLCASSIGMNTEAFFGQGTRLTVV.

This clonotype was seen repeatedly, ten times or more. V usage is TRBV29-1 and J usage is TRBJ2-7, with unresolved D. V was trimmed by 6 bases and J by 4 bases, leaving 7 bases between them. Germline CDR1 and CDR2: SQVTM and ANQGSEA. The CDR3 contains 10 residues. The CDR3 sequence is CSVRGYEQYF. CDR3 in DNA: TGCAGCGTCAGAGGTTACGAGCAGTACTTC.

At least ten counts were recorded for this clonotype. The CDR3: CSVAAGPNGYTF. CDR3 nucleotides: TGCAGCGTTGCGGCAGGTCCCAATGGCTACACCTTC. The chain carries TRBV29-1 and TRBJ1-2; unclear D gene. The V end lost 4 bases, the J end lost 6 bases, and 12 bases lay between the germline ends. The length of the CDR3 is 12 residues. The germline V gene encodes CDR1 SQVTM and CDR2 ANQGSEA.

This chain joins TRBV20-1 and TRBJ2-1; 7 bases fit TRBD2. The CDR3 has 12 amino acids. After removal of 2 bases from V and 13 bases from J, the junction contained 8 bases not matched to a gene. The germline gives CDR1 DFQATT, CDR2 SNEGSKA (reference sequence). CDR3 amino acids: CSARSSGEAQFF. The CDR3 region has the DNA TGCAGTGCTAGATCCAGCGGGGAGGCTCAGTTCTTC.

The chain uses TRBV5-1 and TRBJ2-7; TRBD1 agrees at 8 bases. Germline V gene data show CDR1 as SGHRS and CDR2 as YFSETQ. V lost 1 base to trimming and J lost 5 bases; unmatched junction nucleotides: 5. The CDR3 contains 14 residues. This chain's CDR3 is CASSLQGAPNEQYF. The DNA of the CDR3 is TGCGCCAGCAGCTTGCAGGGGGCGCCCAACGAGCAGTACTTC.

This clonotype has just a few counts. The rearrangement joins TRBV5-6 to TRBJ2-5, with D perhaps being TRBD1 or TRBD2 (5 bases each). Between the trimmed V and J ends, which lost 6 bases and 1 base, there was a span of 13 bases. From germline, CDR1 is SGHDT and CDR2 YYEEEE. The CDR3 loop spans 14 amino acids. The CDR3 spells CASTEGPGQETQYF. CDR3 coding DNA: TGTGCCAGCACCGAGGGACCCGGCCAAGAGACCCAGTACTTC.

The V and J genes are TRBV7-9 and TRBJ2-7; 7 nucleotides agree with TRBD2. The CDR3 extends over 16 amino acids. With 4 bases clipped from V and 4 bases from J, the junction kept 13 bases outside the gene matches. CDR1 and CDR2 (germline): SEHNR, FQNEAQ (reference sequence). CDR3 sequence reads: CASSSSGGGEPYEQYV. CDR3 in DNA: TGTGCCAGCAGCTCCTCGGGGGGAGGGGAGCCATACGAGCAGTACGTC.

The genes are TRBV7-9 and TRBJ1-1, with no clear D. CDR3 size: 15 residues. Looked up from germline, CDR1 is SEHNR and CDR2 is FQNEAQ (reference sequence). Deletions cut 5 bases from V and 2 bases from J, with 15 bases between. In DNA form, the CDR3 reads TGTGCCAGCAGCCGGAGCGCGGTAAGCAACACTGAAGCTTTCTTT. The encoded protein is CASSRSAVSNTEAFF.

This clonotype was counted ten times or more. V is TRBV28 and J is TRBJ2-2; TRBD2 is a possible D gene (6 bases). This CDR3 has 17 amino acids. Trimming left V 3 bases short and J 2 bases short, with 16 bases between. Germline loops: CDR1 MDHEN, CDR2 SYDVKM. CDR3 nucleotides: TGTGCCAGCAGTTTCCCGACTGGAGGGTTCAACACCGGGGAGCTGTTTTTT. The encoded protein is CASSFPTGGFNTGELFF.

The chain employs TRBV30 and TRBJ1-6; tentative D call: TRBD1 (6 bases). V shed 0 bases and J shed 9 bases, with 12 bases lying between them. There are 14 residues in the CDR3. CDR1 is GTSNPN, CDR2 SVGIG, per germline (reference sequence). The CDR3 DNA sequence: TGTGCCTGGAGTGTATCGGGGGCCACTTCACCCCTCCACTTT. It yields the protein CAWSVSGATSPLHF.

In its sample, this clonotype was seen a few times. V usage is TRBV3-1 and J usage is TRBJ2-3; D uncertain. Trimming cost V 4 bases and J 1 base, with 6 bases left between them. The CDR3 runs to 13 residues. Per the germline V gene, CDR1 is LGHDT and CDR2 is YNNKEL (reference sequence). Here the CDR3 reads CASSPYGTDTQYF. The CDR3 DNA reads as TGTGCCAGCAGCCCATACGGCACAGATACGCAGTATTTT.

This clonotype was recorded at least ten times. The V gene is TRBV6-5, the J gene TRBJ1-2; no clear D. There are 13 residues in the CDR3. Germline CDR1 and CDR2: MNHEY and SVGAGI. The ends were cut back, 7 bases at V and 2 bases at J, with 11 bases in the middle. In nucleotides, the CDR3 is TGTGCCAGCACCCCGGGCGAAAACTATGGCTACACCTTC. Translated: CASTPGENYGYTF.

This clonotype was counted many times. This chain links TRBV9 with TRBJ2-3; tentatively, D is TRBD2 (6 bases). CDR3 length equals 13 residues. Germline values: CDR1 SGDLS, CDR2 YYNGEE. Trimming cost V 3 bases and J 4 bases, with 9 bases left between them. CDR3 residues: CASSETGADTQYF. In DNA, the CDR3 is TGTGCCAGCAGCGAAACGGGGGCAGATACGCAGTATTTT.

V and J are TRBV7-2 and TRBJ1-3; the D gene is possibly TRBD1 (6 bases). Trimming pared 3 bases from V and 4 bases from J, leaving 16 bases between. Germline-derived CDR1 and CDR2 are SGHTA and FQGNSA. The CDR3 loop spans 16 amino acids. DNA of the CDR3: TGTGCCAGCAGCTTCGGGTTAGGGGGGTCCGGAAACACCATATATTTT. The encoded protein is CASSFGLGGSGNTIYF.

Only a few counts were recorded for this clonotype. The chain has TRBV30 and TRBJ1-1; D might be TRBD1 (5 bases). The germline V gene has CDR1 GTSNPN and CDR2 SVGIG (reference sequence). Trimming cost V 0 bases and J 5 bases, with 13 bases left between them. CDR3 length equals 14 residues. The DNA of the CDR3 is TGTGCCTGGAGTGTATGGGGGAGTGGAACTGAAGCTTTCTTT. It specifies CAWSVWGSGTEAFF.

The V and J genes are TRBV10-2 and TRBJ2-5, with a weak D call TRBD2 (6 bases). V lost 7 bases and J 2 bases, leaving 11 bases between the germline ends. Germline V lookup: CDR1 WSHSY, CDR2 SAAADI. This CDR3 contains 13 residues. The CDR3: CASTPAGQETQYF. DNA for the CDR3: TGCGCCAGCACCCCAGCGGGTCAAGAGACCCAGTACTTC.

This clonotype was seen more than once but under ten times. The chain links TRBV4-1 to TRBJ1-3; 8 bases agree with TRBD1. The J segment lost 7 bases and the V segment lost 4 bases, leaving 12 bases of the junction unmatched. Germline assignment: CDR1 MGHRA and CDR2 YSYEKL. This CDR3 comprises 16 residues. The CDR3 reads CASSLDLDREVNTIYF. For the CDR3, the DNA is TGCGCCAGCAGCCTCGATCTGGACAGGGAGGTGAACACCATATATTTT.